Included here is one TCR beta chain sequence, with context. Trimming left V 1 base short and J 3 bases short, with 7 bases between. The CDR3 spans 13 residues. Germline assignment: CDR1 SGHDT and CDR2 YYEEEE. These data belong to a study of early T cells in non-severe SARS-CoV-2 infection. TCRdb analysed the 5' RACE reads with MiXCR anew, one entry per CDR3 protein. The sample carries tens of thousands of distinct CDR3 sequences, roughly 12% recorded once. The TCR originated in an adult who was a healthcare worker with PCR-confirmed SARS-CoV-2 infection or an uninfected control (not recorded which). Material: whole blood. The chain has TRBV5-6 and TRBJ1-2; the D is unclear. The CDR3 DNA reads TGTGCCAGCAGCTTGCTGGGTTACTATGGCTACACCTTC. Protein sequence: CASSLLGYYGYTF.